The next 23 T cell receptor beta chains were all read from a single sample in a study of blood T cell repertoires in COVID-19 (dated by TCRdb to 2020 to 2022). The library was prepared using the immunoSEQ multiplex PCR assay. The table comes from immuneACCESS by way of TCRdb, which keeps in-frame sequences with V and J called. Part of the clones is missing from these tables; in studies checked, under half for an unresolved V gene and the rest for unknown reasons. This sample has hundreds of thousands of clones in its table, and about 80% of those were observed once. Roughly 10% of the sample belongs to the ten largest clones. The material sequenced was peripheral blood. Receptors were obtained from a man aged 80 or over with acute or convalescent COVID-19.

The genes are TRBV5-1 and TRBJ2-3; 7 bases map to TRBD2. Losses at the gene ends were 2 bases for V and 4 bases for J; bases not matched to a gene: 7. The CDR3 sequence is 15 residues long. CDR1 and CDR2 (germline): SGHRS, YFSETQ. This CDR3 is CASSFGGGTSDTQYF. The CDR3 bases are TGCGCCAGCAGCTTTGGCGGGGGTACGTCAGATACGCAGTATTTT.

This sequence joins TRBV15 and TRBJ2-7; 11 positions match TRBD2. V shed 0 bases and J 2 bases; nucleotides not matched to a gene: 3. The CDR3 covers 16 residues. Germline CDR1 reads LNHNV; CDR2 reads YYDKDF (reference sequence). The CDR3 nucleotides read TGTGCCACCAGCAGAGAACTAGCGGGAGAGCCCTACGAGCAGTACTTC. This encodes CATSRELAGEPYEQYF.

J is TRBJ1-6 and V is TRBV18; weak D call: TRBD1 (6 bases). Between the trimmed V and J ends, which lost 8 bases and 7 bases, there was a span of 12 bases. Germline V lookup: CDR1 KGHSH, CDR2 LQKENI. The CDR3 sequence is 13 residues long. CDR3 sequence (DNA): TGTGCCAGCACCCAGGGGAACAATTCACCCCTCCACTTT. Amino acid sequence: CASTQGNNSPLHF.

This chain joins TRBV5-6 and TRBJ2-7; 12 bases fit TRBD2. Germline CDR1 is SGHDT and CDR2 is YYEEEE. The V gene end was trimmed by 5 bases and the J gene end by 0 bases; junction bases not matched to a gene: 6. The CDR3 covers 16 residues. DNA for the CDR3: TGTGCCAGCAGTTCAGGGACTAGCGGGCCCTCCTACGAGCAGTACTTC. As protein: CASSSGTSGPSYEQYF.

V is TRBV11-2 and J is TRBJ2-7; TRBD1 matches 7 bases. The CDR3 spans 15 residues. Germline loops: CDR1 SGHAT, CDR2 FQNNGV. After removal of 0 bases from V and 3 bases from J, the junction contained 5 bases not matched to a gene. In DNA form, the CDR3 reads TGTGCCAGCAGCTTAGATCGTCACAGGGGCTACGAGCAGTACTTC. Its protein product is CASSLDRHRGYEQYF.

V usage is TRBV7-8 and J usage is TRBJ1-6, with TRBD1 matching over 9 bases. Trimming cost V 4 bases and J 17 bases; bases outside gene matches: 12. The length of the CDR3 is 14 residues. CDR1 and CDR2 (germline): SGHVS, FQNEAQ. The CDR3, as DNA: TGTGCCAGCAGCTCGTCGGGACAGGGACATACAATCCACTTT. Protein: CASSSSGQGHTIHF.

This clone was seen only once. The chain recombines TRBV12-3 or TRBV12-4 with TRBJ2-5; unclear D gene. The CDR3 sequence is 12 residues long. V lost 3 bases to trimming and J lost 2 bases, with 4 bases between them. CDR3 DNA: TGTGCCAGCAGTTTTCCTCAAGAGACCCAGTACTTC. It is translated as CASSFPQETQYF.

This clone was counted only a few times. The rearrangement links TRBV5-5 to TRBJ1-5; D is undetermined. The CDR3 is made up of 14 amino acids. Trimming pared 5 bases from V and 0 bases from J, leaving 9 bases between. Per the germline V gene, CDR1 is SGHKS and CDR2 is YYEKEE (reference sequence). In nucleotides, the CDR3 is TGTGCCAGCAGTTTCAGGAATAGCAATCAGCCCCAGCATTTT. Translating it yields CASSFRNSNQPQHF.

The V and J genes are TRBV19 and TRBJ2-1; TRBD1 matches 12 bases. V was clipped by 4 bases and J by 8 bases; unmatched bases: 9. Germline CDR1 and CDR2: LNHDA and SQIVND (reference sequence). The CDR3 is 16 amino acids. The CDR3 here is CASSTHPGQGAYEQFF. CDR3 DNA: TGTGCCAGTAGTACACACCCGGGACAGGGGGCCTATGAGCAGTTCTTC.

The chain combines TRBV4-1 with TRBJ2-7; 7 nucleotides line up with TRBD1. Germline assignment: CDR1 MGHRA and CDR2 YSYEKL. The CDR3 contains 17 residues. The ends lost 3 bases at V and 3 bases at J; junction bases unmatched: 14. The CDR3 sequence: CASSHLTGTALVYEQYF. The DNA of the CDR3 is TGCGCCAGCAGCCACCTAACCGGGACAGCCTTGGTCTACGAGCAGTACTTC.

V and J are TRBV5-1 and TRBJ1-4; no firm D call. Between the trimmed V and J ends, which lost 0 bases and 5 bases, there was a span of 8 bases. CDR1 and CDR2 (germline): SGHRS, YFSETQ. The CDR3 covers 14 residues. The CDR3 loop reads CASSLDRVNEKLFF. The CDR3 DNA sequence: TGCGCCAGCAGCTTGGACCGAGTAAATGAAAAACTGTTTTTT.

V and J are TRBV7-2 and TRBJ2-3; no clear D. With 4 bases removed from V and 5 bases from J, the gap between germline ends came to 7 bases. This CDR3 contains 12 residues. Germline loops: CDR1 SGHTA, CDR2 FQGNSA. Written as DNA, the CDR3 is TGTGCCAGCAGCTCCAACGGAGATACGCAGTATTTT. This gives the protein CASSSNGDTQYF. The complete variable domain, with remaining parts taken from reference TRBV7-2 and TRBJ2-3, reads GAGVSQSPSNKVTEKGKDVELRCDPISGHTALYWYRQSLGQGLEFLIYFQGNSAPDKSGLPSDRFSAERTGGSVSTLTIQRTQQEDSAVYLCASSSNGDTQYFGPGTRLTVL.

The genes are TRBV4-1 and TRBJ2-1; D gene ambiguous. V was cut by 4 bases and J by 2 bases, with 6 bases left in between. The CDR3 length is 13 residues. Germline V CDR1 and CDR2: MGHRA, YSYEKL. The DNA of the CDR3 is TGCGCCAGCAGCCGTAATCCCTACAATGAGCAGTTCTTC. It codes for CASSRNPYNEQFF.

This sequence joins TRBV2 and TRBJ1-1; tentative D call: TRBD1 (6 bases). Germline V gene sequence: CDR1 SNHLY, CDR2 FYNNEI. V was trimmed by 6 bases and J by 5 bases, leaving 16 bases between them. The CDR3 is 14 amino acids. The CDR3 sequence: CASRYLGGRTEAFF. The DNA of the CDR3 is TGTGCCAGCAGGTACCTGGGGGGGCGGACTGAAGCTTTCTTT.

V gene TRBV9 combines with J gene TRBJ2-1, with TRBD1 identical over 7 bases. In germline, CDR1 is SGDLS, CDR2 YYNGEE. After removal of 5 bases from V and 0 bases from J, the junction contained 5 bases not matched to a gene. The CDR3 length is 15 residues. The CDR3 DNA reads TGTGCCAGCAGTGGGGACAGCGGCTCCTACAATGAGCAGTTCTTC. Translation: CASSGDSGSYNEQFF.

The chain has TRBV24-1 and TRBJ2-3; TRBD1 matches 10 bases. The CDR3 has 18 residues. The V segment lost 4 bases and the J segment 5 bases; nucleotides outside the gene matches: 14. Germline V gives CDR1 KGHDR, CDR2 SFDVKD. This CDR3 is CATSDPTPGQGQKDTQYF. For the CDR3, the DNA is TGTGCCACCAGTGACCCGACACCGGGACAGGGGCAGAAAGATACGCAGTATTTT.

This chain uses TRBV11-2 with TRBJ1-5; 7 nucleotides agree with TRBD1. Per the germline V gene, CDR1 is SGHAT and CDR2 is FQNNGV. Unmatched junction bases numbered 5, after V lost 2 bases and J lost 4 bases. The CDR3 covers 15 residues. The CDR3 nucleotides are TGTGCCAGCAGCTTATCAGACAGGGAAAATCAGCCCCAGCATTTT. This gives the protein CASSLSDRENQPQHF.

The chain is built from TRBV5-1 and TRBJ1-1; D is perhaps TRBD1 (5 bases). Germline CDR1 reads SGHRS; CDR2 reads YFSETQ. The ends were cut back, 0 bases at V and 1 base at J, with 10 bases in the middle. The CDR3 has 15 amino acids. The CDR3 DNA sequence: TGCGCCAGCAGCTTGGAAGGGACTGCGAACACTGAAGCTTTCTTT. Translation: CASSLEGTANTEAFF.

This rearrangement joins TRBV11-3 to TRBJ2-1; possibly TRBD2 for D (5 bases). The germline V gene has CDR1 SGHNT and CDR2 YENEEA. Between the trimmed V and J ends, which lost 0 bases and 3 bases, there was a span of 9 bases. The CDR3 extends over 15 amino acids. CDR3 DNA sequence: TGTGCCAGCAGCTTAGACGCGGGCCACTACAATGAGCAGTTCTTC. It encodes CASSLDAGHYNEQFF.

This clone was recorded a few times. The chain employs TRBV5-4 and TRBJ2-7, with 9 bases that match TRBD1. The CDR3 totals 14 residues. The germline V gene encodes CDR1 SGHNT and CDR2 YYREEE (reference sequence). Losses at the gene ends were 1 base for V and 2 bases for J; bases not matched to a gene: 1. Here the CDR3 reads CASSLRQGAYEQYF. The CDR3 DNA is TGTGCCAGCAGCTTGCGACAGGGGGCCTACGAGCAGTACTTC.

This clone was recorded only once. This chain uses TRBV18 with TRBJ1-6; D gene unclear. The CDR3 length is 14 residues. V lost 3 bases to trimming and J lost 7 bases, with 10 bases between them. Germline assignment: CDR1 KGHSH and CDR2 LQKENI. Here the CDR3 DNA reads TGTGCCAGCTCACCTCAGAGGGAAAATTCACCCCTCCACTTT. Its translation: CASSPQRENSPLHF.

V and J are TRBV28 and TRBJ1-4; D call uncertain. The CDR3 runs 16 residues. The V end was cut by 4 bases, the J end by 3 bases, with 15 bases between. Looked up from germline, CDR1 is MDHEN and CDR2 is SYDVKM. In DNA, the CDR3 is TGTGCCAGCAGTTCCTTCGGGCGGACTTCTAATGAAAAACTGTTTTTT. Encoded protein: CASSSFGRTSNEKLFF.

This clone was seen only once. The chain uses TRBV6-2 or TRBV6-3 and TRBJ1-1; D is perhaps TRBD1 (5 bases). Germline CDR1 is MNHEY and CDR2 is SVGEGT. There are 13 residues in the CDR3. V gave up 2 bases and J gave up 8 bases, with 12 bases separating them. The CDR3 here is CASSYAGIWEAFF. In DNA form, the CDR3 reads TGTGCCAGCAGTTACGCAGGGATTTGGGAAGCTTTCTTT.